Listed below are T cell receptor beta chains from one sample, sequenced in a study of shared clonotypes between healthy human individuals. The protocol was immunoSEQ multiplex PCR, while the TCRdb copy is restricted to in-frame clones and leaves out a portion. The sample includes over a million clones, around 78% seen only once; the top ten take around 0.6%. Sequencing was carried out using memory CD4+ T cells from PBMCs. All receptors derive from a man between 18 and 29 years old in good health. Some clones in this sample may be carry-over from other donors' samples. Each CDR3 is given with its conserved first and last residue. A D gene is named only where the DNA matches it firmly. The listing skips clone size in some rows; elsewhere it reads once, few, many or a size class.

J,D,V,size,CDR3,DNA
TRBJ2-5,-,TRBV25-1,-,CASSESLGPQETQYF,TGTGCCAGCAGTGAATCCTTGGGACCTCAAGAGACCCAGTACTTC
TRBJ2-1,TRBD1,TRBV5-4,many,CASSLGPGGNEQFF,TGTGCCAGCAGCTTGGGGCCAGGGGGCAATGAGCAGTTCTTC
TRBJ2-3,TRBD2,TRBV29-1,-,CSVEVGLAGADTQYF,TGCAGCGTTGAAGTCGGGCTAGCGGGAGCAGATACGCAGTATTTT
TRBJ2-3,TRBD2,TRBV30,-,CAWTPSGNTDTQYF,TGTGCCTGGACCCCTAGCGGGAACACAGATACGCAGTATTTT
TRBJ2-7,-,TRBV6-1,few,CASSDGQGHYEQYF,TGTGCCAGCAGTGATGGGCAGGGTCACTACGAGCAGTACTTC
TRBJ1-2,-,TRBV6-1,-,CASSESRSLLYGYTF,TGTGCCAGCAGTGAATCCCGTTCGTTGCTCTATGGCTACACCTTC
TRBJ1-3,-,TRBV5-1,few,CASSLDRAFSGNTIYF,TGCGCCAGCAGCTTGGACAGGGCCTTCTCTGGAAACACCATATATTTT
TRBJ1-1,-,TRBV19,-,CASSRSRTLNTEAFF,TGTGCCAGTAGTAGAAGCAGGACACTGAACACTGAAGCTTTCTTT
TRBJ2-6,-,TRBV19,few,CASSIPGDRAYGANVLTF,TGTGCCAGTAGTATACCTGGAGACCGGGCATATGGGGCCAACGTCCTGACTTTC
TRBJ1-1,-,TRBV28,-,CASSLSTGNTEAFF,TGTGCCAGCAGTTTATCGACTGGGAACACTGAAGCTTTCTTT
TRBJ2-3,-,TRBV6-1,-,CASRDSGDTQYF,TGTGCCAGCCGAGATTCCGGGGATACGCAGTATTTT
TRBJ2-2,TRBD2,TRBV6-6,-,CASSYPWGGTGELFF,TGTGCCAGCAGTTACCCCTGGGGGGGCACCGGGGAGCTGTTTTTT